The 18 T cell receptor beta chains below were found in one sample sequenced in a study of T-cell memory formation after mild COVID-19. MiXCR, applied by TCRdb to the 5' RACE reads, yields one record per CDR3 protein. The table shows some 100,000 distinct CDR3 sequences, with around 10% occurring only once. Sequencing used PBMCs or a T cell subset sorted from them (not recorded which). These receptors originate from a young man who had mild COVID-19 (a few samples of this study predate the infection). Cell type and time point are not known.

The table lists this clonotype with a few counts. The rearrangement joins TRBV11-2 to TRBJ2-2; D remains ambiguous. Trimming cost V 5 bases and J 7 bases, with 5 bases left between them. The CDR3 runs 11 residues. CDR1 SGHAT and CDR2 FQNNGV come from the germline V gene. CDR3 amino acids: CASSVSGELFF. The CDR3 nucleotides are TGTGCCAGCAGCGTAAGCGGGGAGCTGTTTTTT.

The sample holds a few counts of this clonotype. The V call is TRBV7-9, the J call TRBJ1-1, with a tentative D call TRBD1 (5 bases). The germline V gene encodes CDR1 SEHNR and CDR2 FQNEAQ (reference sequence). The V end was cut by 1 base, the J end by 2 bases, with 11 bases between. CDR3 size: 15 residues. CDR3 sequence reads: CASSLVIGGNTEAFF. CDR3 bases: TGTGCCAGCAGCTTAGTTATCGGGGGAAACACTGAAGCTTTCTTT.

This clonotype was counted a few times. The chain is built from TRBV4-3 and TRBJ2-2; D gene uncertain. The CDR3 spans 16 residues. V lost 0 bases and J lost 1, with 9 bases in between. Looked up from germline, CDR1 is LGHNA and CDR2 is YSLEER. CDR3 protein: CASSQDHRMNTGELFF. CDR3 bases: TGCGCCAGCAGCCAAGATCACAGAATGAACACCGGGGAGCTGTTTTTT.

This clonotype turned up a few times. This chain uses TRBV6-2 or TRBV6-3 with TRBJ2-1; TRBD1 agrees at 10 bases. Germline V gene data show CDR1 as MNHEY and CDR2 as SVGEGT. Unmatched junction bases numbered 2, after V lost 10 bases and J lost 8 bases. The CDR3 runs 11 residues. The CDR3 bases are TGTGCCAAGACAGGGGGCCATGAGCAGTTCTTC. It encodes CAKTGGHEQFF.

This chain connects TRBV2 to TRBJ2-2; TRBD2 might be the D (6 bases). The germline gives CDR1 SNHLY, CDR2 FYNNEI. The CDR3 spans 17 residues. The V end lost 8 bases, the J end lost 1 base, and 20 bases lay between the germline ends. The CDR3 DNA follows: TGTGCCAGCCAAAACCGGGACTCCGAGTTGAACACCGGGGAGCTGTTTTTT. This sequence encodes CASQNRDSELNTGELFF.

The V call is TRBV6-5, the J call TRBJ2-7; TRBD1 agrees at 9 bases. CDR3 length: 15 residues. The junction had 6 bases not matched to a gene; V was cut back by 6 bases and J by 0 bases. Germline V gives CDR1 MNHEY, CDR2 SVGAGI. CDR3 DNA sequence: TGTGCCAGCAGCCCGGGACAGGGAAGCTCCTACGAGCAGTACTTC. This encodes CASSPGQGSSYEQYF.

This rearrangement joins TRBV27 to TRBJ1-2, with D uncertain. CDR1 is MNHEY, CDR2 SMNVEV, per germline (reference sequence). The CDR3 totals 15 residues. Trimming left V 4 bases short and J 1 base short, with 13 bases between. DNA of the CDR3: TGTGCCAGCAGTTCCCAGGCATGGGGTAACTATGGCTACACCTTC. Translated: CASSSQAWGNYGYTF.

The chain has TRBV15 and TRBJ2-7; no clear D gene. The CDR3 has 13 amino acids. Per the germline V gene, CDR1 is LNHNV and CDR2 is YYDKDF (reference sequence). V gave up 4 bases and J gave up 0 bases, with 7 bases separating them. The CDR3 nucleotides are TGTGCCACCAGCACCTCGGGCTCCTACGAGCAGTACTTC. Protein product: CATSTSGSYEQYF.

There are a few counts of this clonotype. V and J are TRBV9 and TRBJ2-5; 12 positions agree with TRBD2. The CDR3 is made up of 18 amino acids. Germline V gene data show CDR1 as SGDLS and CDR2 as YYNGEE. V lost 3 bases, J lost 3 bases, and 12 bases stayed unmatched. The CDR3 reads CASSDGTSGPLGKETQYF. DNA for the CDR3: TGTGCCAGCAGCGACGGGACTAGCGGGCCACTAGGGAAAGAGACCCAGTACTTC.

This clonotype has a handful of counts. The chain carries TRBV19 and TRBJ1-3; D not certain. This CDR3 region has 13 residues. CDR1 is LNHDA and CDR2 is SQIVND in the germline V gene (reference sequence). V was clipped by 7 bases and J by 9 bases, with 16 bases between them. Here the CDR3 reads CASIPDVRGTIYF. The CDR3 DNA sequence: TGTGCCAGTATCCCGGACGTTCGGGGCACCATATATTTT.

The chain recombines TRBV27 with TRBJ1-5, with D maybe TRBD1 (5 bases). This CDR3 is built from 13 residues. The V end was cut by 4 bases, the J end by 3 bases, with 7 bases between. CDR1 is MNHEY and CDR2 is SMNVEV in the germline V gene (reference sequence). The CDR3 is CASSWGLNQPQHF. For the CDR3, the DNA is TGTGCCAGCAGTTGGGGACTCAATCAGCCCCAGCATTTT.

The chain carries TRBV4-1 and TRBJ2-3, with D perhaps TRBD2 (6 bases). Deletions cut 3 bases from V and 2 bases from J, with 15 bases between. This CDR3 spans 16 amino acids. Germline CDR1 is MGHRA and CDR2 is YSYEKL. The CDR3 loop reads CASSQEGPGFTDTQYF. CDR3 DNA sequence: TGCGCCAGCAGCCAGGAGGGGCCGGGTTTCACAGATACGCAGTATTTT.

This clonotype was seen more than once but under ten times. The chain is built from TRBV5-1 and TRBJ2-1; 7 nucleotides agree with TRBD2. Germline CDR1 and CDR2: SGHRS and YFSETQ. Trimming removed 4 bases from V and 0 bases from J; junction bases left unmatched: 7. There are 16 residues in the CDR3. The CDR3 protein is CASSPERGSSYNEQFF. CDR3 nucleotide sequence: TGCGCCAGCAGCCCAGAGCGGGGTAGCTCCTACAATGAGCAGTTCTTC.

This chain connects TRBV6-2 or TRBV6-3 to TRBJ2-3, with D possibly matching TRBD2 (6 bases). Trimming took 2 bases from V and 2 from J, leaving 14 bases between them. The CDR3 is 16 amino acids. Germline loops: CDR1 MNHEY, CDR2 SVGEGT. The CDR3 spells CASSYGSRGPTDTQYF. The CDR3 nucleotides read TGTGCCAGCAGTTACGGTTCGCGGGGACCCACAGATACGCAGTATTTT.

This clonotype came up many times. This chain uses TRBV20-1 with TRBJ2-3; 8 nucleotides agree with TRBD2. CDR1 is DFQATT and CDR2 is SNEGSKA in the germline V gene (reference sequence). Trimming took 5 bases from V and 4 from J; bases not matched to a gene: 5. CDR3 size: 13 residues. For the CDR3, the DNA is TGCAGTGCTGAAGCGGGGGCCTCAGATACGCAGTATTTT. It encodes CSAEAGASDTQYF.

The CDR3 spells CASTEAGPYEQYF. CDR3 in DNA: TGTGCCAGCACCGAAGCCGGGCCCTACGAGCAGTACTTC. This chain connects TRBV12-3 or TRBV12-4 to TRBJ2-7; D call uncertain. V shed 7 bases and J shed 2 bases, with 12 bases lying between them. This CDR3 contains 13 residues.

This clonotype was observed a handful of times. The rearrangement links TRBV28 to TRBJ2-7; 8 nucleotides line up with TRBD1. Germline lookup yields CDR1 MDHEN and CDR2 SYDVKM. J lost 2 bases, V lost 5 bases, and 2 bases had no gene match. The CDR3 totals 13 residues. CDR3 sequence (DNA): TGTGCCAGCAGTGGGACAGGTACCTACGAGCAGTACGTC. It codes for CASSGTGTYEQYV.

The chain recombines TRBV12-3 or TRBV12-4 with TRBJ2-7; 7 nucleotides align to TRBD1. Losses at the gene ends were 2 bases for V and 3 bases for J; bases not matched to a gene: 7. The CDR3 has 15 residues. CDR3 DNA: TGTGCCAGCAGTTTAAGACAGGGAGTCGACTACGAGCAGTACTTC. It yields the protein CASSLRQGVDYEQYF.